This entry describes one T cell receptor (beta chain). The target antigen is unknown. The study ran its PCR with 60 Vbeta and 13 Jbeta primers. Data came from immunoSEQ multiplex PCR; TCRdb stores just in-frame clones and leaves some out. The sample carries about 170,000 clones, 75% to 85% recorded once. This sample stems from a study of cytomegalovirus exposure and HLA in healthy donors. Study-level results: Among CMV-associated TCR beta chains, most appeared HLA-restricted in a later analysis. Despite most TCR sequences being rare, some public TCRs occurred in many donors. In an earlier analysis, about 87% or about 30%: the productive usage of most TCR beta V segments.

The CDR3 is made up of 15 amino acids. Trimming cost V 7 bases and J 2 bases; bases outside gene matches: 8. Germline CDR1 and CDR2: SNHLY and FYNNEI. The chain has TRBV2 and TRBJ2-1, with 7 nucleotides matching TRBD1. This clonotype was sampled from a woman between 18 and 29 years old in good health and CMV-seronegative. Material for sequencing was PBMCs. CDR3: CASTLLGGTYNEQFF. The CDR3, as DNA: TGTGCCAGCACCCTCTTAGGGGGCACCTACAATGAGCAGTTCTTC.